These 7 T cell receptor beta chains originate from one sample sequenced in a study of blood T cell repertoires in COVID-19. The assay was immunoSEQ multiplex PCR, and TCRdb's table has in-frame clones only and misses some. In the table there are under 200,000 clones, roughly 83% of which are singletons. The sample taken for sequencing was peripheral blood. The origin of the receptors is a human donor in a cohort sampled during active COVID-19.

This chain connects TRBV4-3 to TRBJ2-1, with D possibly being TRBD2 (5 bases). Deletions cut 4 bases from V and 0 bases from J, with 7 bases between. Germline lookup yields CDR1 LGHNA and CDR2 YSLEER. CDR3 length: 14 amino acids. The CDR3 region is CASSPSGSYNEQFF. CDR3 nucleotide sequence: TGCGCCAGCAGCCCGAGCGGCTCCTACAATGAGCAGTTCTTC.

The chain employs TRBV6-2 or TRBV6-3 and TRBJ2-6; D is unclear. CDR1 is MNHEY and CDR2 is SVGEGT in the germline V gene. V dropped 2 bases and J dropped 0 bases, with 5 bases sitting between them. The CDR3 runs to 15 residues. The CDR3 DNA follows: TGTGCCAGCAGTTACGTACTCTCTGGGGCCAACGTCCTGACTTTC. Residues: CASSYVLSGANVLTF.

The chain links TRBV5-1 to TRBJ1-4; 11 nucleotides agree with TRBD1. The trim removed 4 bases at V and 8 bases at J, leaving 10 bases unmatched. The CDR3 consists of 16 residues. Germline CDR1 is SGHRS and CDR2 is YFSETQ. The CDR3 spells CASSLPGQGAQEKLFF. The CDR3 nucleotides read TGCGCCAGCAGCCTACCCGGACAGGGGGCTCAAGAAAAACTGTTTTTT.

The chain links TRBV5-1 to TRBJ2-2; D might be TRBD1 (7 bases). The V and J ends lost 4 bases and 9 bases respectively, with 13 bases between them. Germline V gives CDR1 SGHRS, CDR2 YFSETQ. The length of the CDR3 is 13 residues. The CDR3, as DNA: TGCGCCAGCAGCGAGACAGGGAGGCGGGAGCTGTTTTTT. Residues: CASSETGRRELFF.

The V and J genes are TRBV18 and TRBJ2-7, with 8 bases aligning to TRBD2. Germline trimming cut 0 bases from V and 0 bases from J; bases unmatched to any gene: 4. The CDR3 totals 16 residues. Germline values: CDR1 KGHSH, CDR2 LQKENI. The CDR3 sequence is CASSPPREGLSYEQYF. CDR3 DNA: TGTGCCAGCTCACCACCACGGGAGGGCCTCTCCTACGAGCAGTACTTC.

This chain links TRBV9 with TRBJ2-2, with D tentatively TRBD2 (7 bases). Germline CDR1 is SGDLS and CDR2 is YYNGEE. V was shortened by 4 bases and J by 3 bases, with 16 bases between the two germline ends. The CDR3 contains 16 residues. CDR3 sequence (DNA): TGTGCCAGCAGCCCTCGTGGGGGGGCGGACACCGGGGAGCTGTTTTTT. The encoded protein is CASSPRGGADTGELFF.

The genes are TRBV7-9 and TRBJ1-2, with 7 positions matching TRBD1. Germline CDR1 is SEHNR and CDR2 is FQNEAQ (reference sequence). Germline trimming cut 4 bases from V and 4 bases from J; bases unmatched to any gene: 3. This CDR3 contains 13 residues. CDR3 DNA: TGTGCCAGCAGCTCGGGACAGCCCTATGGCTACACCTTC. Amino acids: CASSSGQPYGYTF.